This T cell receptor beta chain emerged from a study of T-cell memory formation after mild COVID-19. Turning to the study itself: Clusters were largely donor specific.

This clonotype was observed a handful of times. cDNA libraries for TCR alpha and TCR beta, carrying sample barcodes and UMIs, came from 5'RACE with constant-segment primers. TCRdb used MiXCR to reprocess the 5' RACE reads, holding one entry per CDR3 protein. The sample gives about 140,000 distinct CDR3 sequences, 15% to 20% of which show up once; about 2% is in the top ten. Germline V CDR1 and CDR2: LGHNA, YNFKEQ. Trimming cost V 11 bases and J 0 bases, with 12 bases left between them. This CDR3 region has 13 residues. The sequenced material came from PBMCs or a T cell subset sorted from them (not recorded which). The chain recombines TRBV4-2 with TRBJ2-3; possibly TRBD2 for D (5 bases). This TCR came from an adult woman who had mild COVID-19 (a few samples of this study predate the infection). Cell type and time point are not known. The CDR3 nucleotides read TGTGCCGCCGGGGTAGCGAGCACAGATACGCAGTATTTT. Amino acids: CAAGVASTDTQYF.